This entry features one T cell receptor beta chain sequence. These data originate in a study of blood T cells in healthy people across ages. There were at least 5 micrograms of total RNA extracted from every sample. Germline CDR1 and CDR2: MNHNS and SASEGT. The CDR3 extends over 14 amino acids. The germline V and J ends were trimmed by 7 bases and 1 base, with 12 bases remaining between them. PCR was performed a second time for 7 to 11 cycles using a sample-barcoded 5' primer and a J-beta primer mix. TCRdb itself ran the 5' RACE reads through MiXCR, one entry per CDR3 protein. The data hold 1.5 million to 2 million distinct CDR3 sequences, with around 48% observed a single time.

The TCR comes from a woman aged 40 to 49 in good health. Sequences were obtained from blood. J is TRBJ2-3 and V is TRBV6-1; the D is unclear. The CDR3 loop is CASTRTAGTDTQYF. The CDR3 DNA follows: TGTGCCAGCACCCGTACGGCTGGCACAGATACGCAGTATTTT.